These 26 T cell receptor beta chains were all obtained from the same sample, sequenced in a study of T cell responses to AZD1222 COVID-19 vaccine. The data were produced by immunoSEQ multiplex PCR, yet TCRdb's version contains in-frame clones alone and is incomplete. Among fewer than 100,000 clones listed, roughly nine tenths were seen once. The sample here was peripheral blood, taken on day 0 of AZD1222 vaccination. These receptors came from an adult in good health.

This chain uses TRBV5-3 with TRBJ2-7; 7 nucleotides agree with TRBD2. TRBV5-3 falls under the ORF class, with uncertain function. The V segment lost 1 base and the J segment 6 bases; nucleotides outside the gene matches: 7. The CDR3 covers 14 residues. The CDR3 sequence is CARSLTSAWGEQYF. Here the CDR3 DNA reads TGTGCCAGAAGCTTGACTAGCGCCTGGGGCGAGCAGTACTTC.

The gene calls are TRBV5-5 and TRBJ2-7; unclear D gene. V was clipped by 3 bases and J by 3 bases, with 7 bases between them. Germline CDR1 SGHKS, CDR2 YYEKEE (reference sequence). There are 12 residues in the CDR3. CDR3 nucleotide sequence: TGTGCCAGCAGCTACGACAACTACGAGCAGTACTTC. Translated, it gives CASSYDNYEQYF.

The chain has TRBV5-1 and TRBJ2-7; 9 bases line up with TRBD1. Germline loops: CDR1 SGHRS, CDR2 YFSETQ. The CDR3 runs 14 residues. The V and J ends lost 0 bases and 5 bases, in that order; junction bases with no gene match: 3. The CDR3 DNA sequence: TGCGCCAGCAGCTTGGGACAGGGGGGGAACGAGCAGTACTTC. It codes for CASSLGQGGNEQYF.

J is TRBJ2-1 and V is TRBV4-1; 11 bases agree with TRBD2. V trimming: 1 base; J trimming: 7 bases; junction bases outside the gene matches: 3. Per the germline V gene, CDR1 is MGHRA and CDR2 is YSYEKL. CDR3 length: 15 amino acids. Here the CDR3 reads CASSQASGGWNEQFF. The CDR3 nucleotides read TGCGCCAGCAGCCAAGCTAGCGGGGGGTGGAATGAGCAGTTCTTC.

This clone came up once. The V and J genes are TRBV4-1 and TRBJ1-6; D may be TRBD1 (5 bases). The CDR3 has 15 residues. V was clipped by 0 bases and J by 2 bases, with 5 bases between them. CDR1 and CDR2 from the germline V gene are MGHRA and YSYEKL. CDR3: CASSQEQAYNSPLHF. The CDR3 DNA sequence: TGCGCCAGCAGCCAAGAACAGGCCTATAATTCACCCCTCCACTTT.

The V call is TRBV7-2, the J call TRBJ2-5; D is possibly TRBD1 (6 bases). Between the trimmed V and J ends, which lost 5 bases and 5 bases, there was a span of 15 bases. The CDR3 is 14 amino acids. CDR1 and CDR2 (germline): SGHTA, FQGNSA. DNA of the CDR3: TGTGCCAGCAGCCCACAGGGCCCCGGTGAGACCCAGTACTTC. This translates into CASSPQGPGETQYF.

The chain carries TRBV6-2 or TRBV6-3 and TRBJ2-3; the D gene is possibly TRBD2 (7 bases). The CDR3 contains 14 residues. Between the trimmed V and J ends, which lost 2 bases and 2 bases, there was a span of 8 bases. The germline gives CDR1 MNHEY, CDR2 SVGEGT. The CDR3 DNA follows: TGTGCCAGCAGTTACGGGGGGGCCACAGATACGCAGTATTTT. It specifies CASSYGGATDTQYF.

A few counts support this clone. This chain uses TRBV24-1 with TRBJ2-2; 8 nucleotides agree with TRBD1. J lost 2 bases, V lost 4 bases, and 5 bases had no gene match. The CDR3 totals 16 residues. The germline V gene encodes CDR1 KGHDR and CDR2 SFDVKD. In DNA, the CDR3 is TGTGCCACCAGTGACACCGGGACAGGCAACACCGGGGAGCTGTTTTTT. It translates to CATSDTGTGNTGELFF.

The J gene is TRBJ2-7, the V gene TRBV4-1; 8 nucleotides align to TRBD2. Losses at the gene ends were 0 bases for V and 5 bases for J; bases not matched to a gene: 12. The germline CDR1 and CDR2 sequences are MGHRA and YSYEKL. This CDR3 contains 17 residues. The CDR3 loop reads CASSQDELSGRKNEQYF. The DNA of the CDR3 is TGCGCCAGCAGCCAAGACGAACTGAGCGGGAGAAAAAACGAGCAGTACTTC.

V usage is TRBV4-1 and J usage is TRBJ1-6, with no clear D. Germline V gives CDR1 MGHRA, CDR2 YSYEKL. V lost 3 bases to trimming and J lost 8 bases, with 8 bases between them. CDR3 length: 13 residues. Written as DNA, the CDR3 is TGCGCCAGCAGCCATCTCACGGATTCACCCCTCCACTTT. The encoded protein is CASSHLTDSPLHF.

The sample holds one count of this clone. This chain connects TRBV28 to TRBJ1-1; D might be TRBD1 (6 bases). Trimming left V 11 bases short and J 1 base short, with 11 bases between. Germline values: CDR1 MDHEN, CDR2 SYDVKM. The CDR3 is 12 amino acids. The CDR3, as DNA: TGTGCCTCATACAGGGCGAACACTGAAGCTTTCTTT. Translation: CASYRANTEAFF.

The chain joins TRBV27 to TRBJ2-7; D unresolved. V was cut by 7 bases and J by 2 bases, with 15 bases left in between. This CDR3 spans 14 amino acids. Germline V gene sequence: CDR1 MNHEY, CDR2 SMNVEV (reference sequence). The CDR3 protein is CASKRTGSPYEQYF. CDR3 nucleotides: TGTGCCAGCAAGAGGACCGGGTCCCCCTACGAGCAGTACTTC.

This clone was seen just once. The chain joins TRBV30 to TRBJ1-3, with D possibly matching TRBD1 (5 bases). The V gene's germline CDR1 is GTSNPN and CDR2 SVGIG (reference sequence). The CDR3 length is 17 residues. V was shortened by 4 bases and J by 2 bases, with 21 bases between the two germline ends. Here the CDR3 DNA reads TGTGCCTGGACTCCTCACCTGACAGCTAACCCTGGAAACACCATATATTTT. Translated: CAWTPHLTANPGNTIYF.

This chain uses TRBV10-3 with TRBJ1-3, with 7 bases matching TRBD1. Germline CDR1 ENHRY, CDR2 SYGVKD. The CDR3 consists of 17 residues. J was trimmed by 3 bases and V by 0 bases; bases with no gene match: 8. This chain's CDR3 is CAISESSTGLGGNTIYF. The DNA of the CDR3 is TGTGCCATCAGTGAGTCTTCGACAGGGCTCGGTGGAAACACCATATATTTT.

V is TRBV6-5 and J is TRBJ2-1; weak D call: TRBD1 (6 bases). The CDR3 loop spans 12 amino acids. CDR1 MNHEY and CDR2 SVGAGI come from the germline V gene. V was trimmed by 8 bases and J by 10 bases, leaving 15 bases between them. As DNA, the CDR3 is TGTGCCAGCCGAAAGGACAGCCACGAGCAGTTCTTC. Amino acid sequence: CASRKDSHEQFF.

This clone was seen once. This rearrangement joins TRBV5-4 to TRBJ2-5; D remains unclear. Per the germline V gene, CDR1 is SGHNT and CDR2 is YYREEE (reference sequence). The CDR3 loop spans 14 amino acids. V was clipped by 5 bases and J by 4 bases, with 15 bases between them. In DNA, the CDR3 is TGTGCCAGCAGTTTAAGGGATGGGGTAGAGACCCAGTACTTC. Protein: CASSLRDGVETQYF.

V usage is TRBV5-4 and J usage is TRBJ2-2; perhaps TRBD1 as D (6 bases). Germline assignment: CDR1 SGHNT and CDR2 YYREEE (reference sequence). Trimming stripped 3 bases from V and 6 bases from J, with 15 bases between. The CDR3 sequence is 15 residues long. DNA for the CDR3: TGTGCCAGCAGCTCCCGGACAGTTTCTCCCGGGGAGCTGTTTTTT. Translated: CASSSRTVSPGELFF.

The chain is built from TRBV5-4 and TRBJ1-1; 10 positions agree with TRBD1. Germline V gene lookup returns CDR1 SGHNT and CDR2 YYREEE (reference sequence). Unmatched junction bases numbered 8, after V lost 1 base and J lost 5 bases. The CDR3 consists of 16 residues. CDR3 sequence (DNA): TGTGCCAGCAGCTTGATGGGAGACAGGGGGCGGACTGAAGCTTTCTTT. Its protein is CASSLMGDRGRTEAFF.

This clone was seen only once. For the CDR3, the DNA is TGTGCCAGCAGCCAACAGGGGGTGGTGGGTTCACCCCTCCACTTT. This gives the protein CASSQQGVVGSPLHF. This rearrangement joins TRBV28 to TRBJ1-6, with 8 bases fitting TRBD1. Germline CDR1 is MDHEN and CDR2 is SYDVKM. The CDR3 extends over 15 amino acids. Trimming cost V 6 bases and J 9 bases; bases outside gene matches: 10.

The chain recombines TRBV7-6 with TRBJ2-1; D not resolved. Germline CDR1 reads SGHVS; CDR2 reads FNYEAQ. The germline V and J ends were trimmed by 0 bases and 10 bases, with 13 bases remaining between them. The CDR3 spans 14 residues. In nucleotides, the CDR3 is TGTGCCAGCAGCTTAGCAGCAGGCACACGGGAGCAGTTCTTC. This codes for CASSLAAGTREQFF. The whole variable domain, remainder taken from reference TRBV7-6 and TRBJ2-1, is GAGVSQSPRYKVTKRGQDVALRCDPISGHVSLYWYRQALGQGPEFLTYFNYEAQQDKSGLPNDRFSAERPEGSISTLTIQRTEQRDSAMYRCASSLAAGTREQFFGPGTRLTVL.

This clone has only one observation. The chain joins TRBV6-6 to TRBJ1-2; D gene ambiguous. Germline V gene sequence: CDR1 MNHNY, CDR2 SVGAGI (reference sequence). This CDR3 has 14 amino acids. Deletions cut 7 bases from V and 4 bases from J, with 16 bases between. DNA for the CDR3: TGTGCCAGCATGGAGTCGTCTGGACTCTATGGCTACACCTTC. Amino acid sequence: CASMESSGLYGYTF.

This chain joins TRBV5-5 and TRBJ2-7; 8 positions match TRBD1. The V and J ends lost 2 bases and 2 bases, in that order; junction bases with no gene match: 21. From germline, CDR1 is SGHKS and CDR2 YYEKEE (reference sequence). This CDR3 is built from 20 residues. CDR3 nucleotide sequence: TGTGCCAGCAGCTTCTCCCGCTTCAAGGACAGGGCGGTGCTGACCTACGAGCAGTACTTC. It yields the protein CASSFSRFKDRAVLTYEQYF.

The chain links TRBV12-3 or TRBV12-4 to TRBJ2-3, with D unclear. Trimming cost V 5 bases and J 6 bases, with 6 bases left between them. This CDR3 contains 11 residues. The CDR3 protein is CASSGWDTQYF. The CDR3 DNA follows: TGTGCCAGCAGTGGATGGGATACGCAGTATTTT.

The V and J genes are TRBV2 and TRBJ1-4; D remains unclear. Germline V gene lookup returns CDR1 SNHLY and CDR2 FYNNEI. Trimming removed 10 bases at V and 5 bases at J, with 11 bases between. This CDR3 comprises 12 residues. CDR3 loop: CATQLRNEKLFF. For the CDR3, the DNA is TGTGCCACTCAGCTTAGGAATGAAAAACTGTTTTTT.

This clone came up once. V is TRBV6-5 and J is TRBJ2-7; D is perhaps TRBD1 (5 bases). The CDR3 consists of 13 residues. From germline, CDR1 is MNHEY and CDR2 SVGAGI. Trimming shortened V by 2 bases and J by 1 base, and 6 bases separated the two germline ends. CDR3 nucleotides: TGTGCCAGCAGTTACAGGGGATCCTACGAGCAGTACTTC. It is translated as CASSYRGSYEQYF.

The chain has TRBV28 and TRBJ1-2; TRBD1 aligns across 7 bases. Losses at the gene ends were 8 bases for V and 5 bases for J; bases not matched to a gene: 11. This CDR3 is 14 amino acids long. CDR1 MDHEN and CDR2 SYDVKM come from the germline V gene. The CDR3 bases are TGTGCCAGCCAAGGGACAGTCGAGGTATATGGCTACACCTTC. Protein: CASQGTVEVYGYTF.